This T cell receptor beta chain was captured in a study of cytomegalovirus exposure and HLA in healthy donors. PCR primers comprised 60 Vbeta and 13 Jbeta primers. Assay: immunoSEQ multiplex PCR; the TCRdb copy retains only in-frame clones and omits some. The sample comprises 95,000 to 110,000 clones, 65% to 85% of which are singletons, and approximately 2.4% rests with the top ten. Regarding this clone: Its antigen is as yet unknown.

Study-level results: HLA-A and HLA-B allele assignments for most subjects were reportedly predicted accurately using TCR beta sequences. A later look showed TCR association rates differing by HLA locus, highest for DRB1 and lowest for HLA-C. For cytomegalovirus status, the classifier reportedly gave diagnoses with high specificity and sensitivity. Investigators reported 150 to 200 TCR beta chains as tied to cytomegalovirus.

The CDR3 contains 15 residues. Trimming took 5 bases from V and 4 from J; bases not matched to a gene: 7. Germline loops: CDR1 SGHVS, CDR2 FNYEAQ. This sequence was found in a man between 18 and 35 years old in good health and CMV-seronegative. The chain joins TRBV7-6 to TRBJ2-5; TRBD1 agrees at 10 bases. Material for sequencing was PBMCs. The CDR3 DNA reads TGTGCCAGCAGCCAAGACAGGGGGCCTGGAGAGACCCAGTACTTC. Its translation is CASSQDRGPGETQYF.